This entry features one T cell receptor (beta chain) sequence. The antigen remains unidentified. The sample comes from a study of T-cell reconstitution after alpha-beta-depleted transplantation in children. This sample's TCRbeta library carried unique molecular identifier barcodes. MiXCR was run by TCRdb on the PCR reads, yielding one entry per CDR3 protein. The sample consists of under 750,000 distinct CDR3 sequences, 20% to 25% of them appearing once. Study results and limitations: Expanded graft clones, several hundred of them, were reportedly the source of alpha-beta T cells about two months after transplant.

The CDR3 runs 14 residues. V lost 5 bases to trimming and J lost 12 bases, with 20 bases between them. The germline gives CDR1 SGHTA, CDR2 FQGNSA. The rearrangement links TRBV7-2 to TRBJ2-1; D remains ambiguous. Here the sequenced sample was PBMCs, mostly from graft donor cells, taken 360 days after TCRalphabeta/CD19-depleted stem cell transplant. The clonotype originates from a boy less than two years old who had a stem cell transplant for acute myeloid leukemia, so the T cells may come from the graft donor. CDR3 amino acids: CASSPNAAASRQFF. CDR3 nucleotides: TGTGCCAGCAGCCCCAATGCGGCGGCAAGTAGGCAGTTCTTC. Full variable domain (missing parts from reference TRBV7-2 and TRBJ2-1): GAGVSQSPSNKVTEKGKDVELRCDPISGHTALYWYRQSLGQGLEFLIYFQGNSAPDKSGLPSDRFSAERTGGSVSTLTIQRTQQEDSAVYLCASSPNAAASRQFFGPGTRLTVL.